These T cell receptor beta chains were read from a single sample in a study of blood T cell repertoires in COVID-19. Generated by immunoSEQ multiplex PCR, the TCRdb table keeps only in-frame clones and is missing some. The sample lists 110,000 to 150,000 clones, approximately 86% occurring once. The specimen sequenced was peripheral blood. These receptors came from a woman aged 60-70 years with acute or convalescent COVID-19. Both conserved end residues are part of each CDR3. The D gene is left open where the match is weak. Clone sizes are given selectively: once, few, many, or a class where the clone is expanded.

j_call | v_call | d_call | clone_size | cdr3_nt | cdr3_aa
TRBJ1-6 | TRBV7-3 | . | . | TGTGCCAGCAGCCCCCTCCCCAGGGGCTCCTATAATTCACCCCTCCACTTT | CASSPLPRGSYNSPLHF
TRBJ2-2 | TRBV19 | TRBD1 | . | TGTGCCAGTAGCCGGACAGGAGACACCGGGGAGCTGTTTTTT | CASSRTGDTGELFF
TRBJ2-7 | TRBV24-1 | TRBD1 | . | TGTGCCACCAGTGATCCAACGCCGGGACAGGGGAGGAGGGAGCAGTACTTC | CATSDPTPGQGRREQYF
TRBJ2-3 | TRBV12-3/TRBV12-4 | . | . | TGTGCCAGCAGTGGGCTAGCGACAGATACGCAGTATTTT | CASSGLATDTQYF
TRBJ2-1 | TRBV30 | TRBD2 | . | TGTGCCTGGTCCATAGCGGGGGTATCCTACAATGAGCAGTTCTTC | CAWSIAGVSYNEQFF
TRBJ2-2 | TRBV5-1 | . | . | TGCGCCAGCAGCTTGGCGGTCGGGAACACCGGGGAGCTGTTTTTT | CASSLAVGNTGELFF
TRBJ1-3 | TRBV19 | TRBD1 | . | TGTGCCAGTAGAGGTGGGACAGAGAGAAACACCATATATTTT | CASRGGTERNTIYF
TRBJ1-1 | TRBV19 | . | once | TGTGCCAGTAGGTACGGTCCGAACACTGAAGCTTTCTTT | CASRYGPNTEAFF
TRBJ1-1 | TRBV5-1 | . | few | TGCGCCAGCAGCCCAGACACGAACACTGAAGCTTTCTTT | CASSPDTNTEAFF
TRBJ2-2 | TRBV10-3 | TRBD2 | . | TGTGCCATCAGTGAGTCCCAGCGGGGGGGCCGAAGTAGCACCGGGGAGCTGTTTTTT | CAISESQRGGRSSTGELFF
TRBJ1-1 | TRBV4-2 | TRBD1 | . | TGTGCCAGCAGCCAAGATGTCGGGACAGCCGGTAACACTGAAGCTTTCTTT | CASSQDVGTAGNTEAFF
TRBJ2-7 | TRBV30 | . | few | TGTGCCTGGAGTCCCGGGGGCTACGAGCAGTACTTC | CAWSPGGYEQYF